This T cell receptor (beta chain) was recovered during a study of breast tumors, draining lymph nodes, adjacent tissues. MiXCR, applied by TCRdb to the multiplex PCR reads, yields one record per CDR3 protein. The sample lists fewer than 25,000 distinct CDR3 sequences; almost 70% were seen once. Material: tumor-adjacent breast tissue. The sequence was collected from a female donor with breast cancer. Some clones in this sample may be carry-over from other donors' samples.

CDR3 protein: CASSHYRVGELFF. The DNA of the CDR3 is TGTGCCAGCAGCCACTACAGGGTCGGGGAGCTGTTTTTT. This chain connects TRBV7-6 to TRBJ2-2; maybe TRBD1 (6 bases). The CDR3 extends over 13 amino acids. The germline CDR1 and CDR2 sequences are SGHVS and FNYEAQ. Trimming left V 5 bases short and J 7 bases short, with 11 bases between.